The 14 T cell receptor beta chains below come from one sample, sequenced in a study of neurological immune-mediated disorders. Stated time point: longitudinal time-point 2. TCRdb redid the calling of the 5' RACE reads with MiXCR, one entry per CDR3 protein. The data show around 90,000 distinct CDR3 sequences, over 10% seen once. Sequencing used PBMCs. Source of these receptors: a female donor with HTLV-1-associated myelopathy (HAM/TSP).

In its sample, this clonotype was seen many times. The chain couples TRBV25-1 to TRBJ2-7; no definite D call. V lost 10 bases, J lost 6 bases, and 13 bases lay in between. Looked up from germline, CDR1 is MGHDK and CDR2 is SYGVNS. The CDR3 is 11 amino acids. CDR3 sequence (DNA): TGTGCCACTCCGGGCTGGGTCGAGCAGTACTTC. Protein: CATPGWVEQYF.

This clonotype was seen at least ten times. This chain connects TRBV5-1 to TRBJ2-3, with 8 nucleotides matching TRBD1. Germline CDR1 SGHRS, CDR2 YFSETQ. There are 16 residues in the CDR3. J lost 1 base, V lost 4 bases, and 8 bases had no gene match. CDR3 DNA sequence: TGCGCCAGCAGCATACAGGGGGGACAGGGCACAGATACGCAGTATTTT. Encoded protein: CASSIQGGQGTDTQYF.

In this sample, this clonotype turned up many times. The V and J genes are TRBV6-5 and TRBJ2-7; D perhaps matches TRBD2 (7 bases). Germline values: CDR1 MNHEY, CDR2 SVGAGI. The CDR3 runs 15 residues. V was shortened by 4 bases and J by 6 bases, with 19 bases between the two germline ends. The CDR3 bases are TGTGCCAGCAGTTCTCGATTGGGGGGGGGCGGCGAGCAGTACTTC. This translates into CASSSRLGGGGEQYF.

The chain combines TRBV11-2 with TRBJ1-6; TRBD1 matches 8 bases. Unmatched junction bases numbered 6, after V lost 2 bases and J lost 9 bases. This CDR3 is built from 15 residues. Per germline, CDR1 SGHAT and CDR2 FQNNGV. The CDR3 loop is CASSLWGDRFSPLHF. CDR3 nucleotide sequence: TGTGCCAGCAGCTTATGGGGGGACAGGTTTTCACCCCTCCACTTT.

The table lists this clonotype with many counts. The V call is TRBV20-1, the J call TRBJ1-6; 11 bases align to TRBD1. The CDR3 spans 14 residues. The V segment lost 6 bases and the J segment 10 bases; nucleotides outside the gene matches: 8. Germline loops: CDR1 DFQATT, CDR2 SNEGSKA (reference sequence). The CDR3 sequence is CSAEGQGANSPLHF. The CDR3 DNA reads as TGCAGTGCCGAAGGACAGGGGGCCAACTCACCCCTCCACTTT.

This clonotype was counted ten times or more. The chain uses TRBV7-9 and TRBJ2-7, with 8 bases that match TRBD1. The CDR3 has 13 residues. The V gene end was trimmed by 5 bases and the J gene end by 6 bases; junction bases not matched to a gene: 6. Germline loops: CDR1 SEHNR, CDR2 FQNEAQ (reference sequence). The CDR3 protein is CASSPDRVAEQYF. DNA of the CDR3: TGTGCCAGCAGCCCGGACAGGGTGGCCGAGCAGTACTTC.

The table lists this clonotype with a few counts. The chain has TRBV11-1 and TRBJ2-2; D is unclear. V was clipped by 4 bases and J by 3 bases, with 12 bases between them. Germline V gene data show CDR1 as SGHAT and CDR2 as FQDESV (reference sequence). The CDR3 spans 15 residues. CDR3 in amino acids: CASSYFDRDTGELFF. CDR3 coding DNA: TGTGCCAGCAGCTACTTTGACCGAGACACCGGGGAGCTGTTTTTT.

This clonotype was seen repeatedly, ten times or more. CDR3 in DNA: TGTGCCAGCAGCCGACAAATTGAAGCTTTCTTT. Translation gives CASSRQIEAFF. The gene calls are TRBV2 and TRBJ1-1; no firm D call. Per the germline V gene, CDR1 is SNHLY and CDR2 is FYNNEI. The ends were cut back, 6 bases at V and 7 bases at J, with 9 bases in the middle. CDR3 length: 11 residues. The complete variable domain, with remaining parts taken from reference TRBV2 and TRBJ1-1, reads EPEVTQTPSHQVTQMGQEVILRCVPISNHLYFYWYRQILGQKVEFLVSFYNNEISEKSEIFDDQFSVERPDGSNFTLKIRSTKLEDSAMYFCASSRQIEAFFGQGTRLTVV.

This clonotype appeared many times. CDR3 residues: CASSLGSGDGYNEQFF. CDR3 coding DNA: TGTGCCAGCAGCTTGGGGAGCGGAGACGGTTACAATGAGCAGTTCTTC. The chain couples TRBV5-6 to TRBJ2-1; possibly TRBD2 for D (5 bases). The germline CDR1 and CDR2 sequences are SGHDT and YYEEEE. The CDR3 loop spans 16 amino acids. Trimming pared 0 bases from V and 4 bases from J, leaving 14 bases between. Full variable domain (outside the CDR3, taken from reference TRBV5-6 and TRBJ2-1): DAGVTQSPTHLIKTRGQQVTLRCSPKSGHDTVSWYQQALGQGPQFIFQYYEEEERQRGNFPDRFSGHQFPNYSSELNVNALLLGDSALYLCASSLGSGDGYNEQFFGPGTRLTVL.

This clonotype has at least ten counts. This chain joins TRBV6-5 and TRBJ2-5; a weak D match, TRBD2 (7 bases). Looked up from germline, CDR1 is MNHEY and CDR2 is SVGAGI. The CDR3 loop spans 17 amino acids. Between the trimmed V and J ends, which lost 7 bases and 5 bases, there was a span of 26 bases. CDR3 region: CASNQGRGSPKRETQYF. For the CDR3, the DNA is TGTGCCAGCAACCAGGGGAGGGGATCTCCTAAAAGGGAGACCCAGTACTTC.

This clonotype came up many times. The chain couples TRBV12-3 or TRBV12-4 to TRBJ1-4, with a possible D match to TRBD1 (6 bases). The CDR3 covers 15 residues. V dropped 5 bases and J dropped 4 bases, with 14 bases sitting between them. The CDR3 nucleotides read TGTGCCAGCAGTCCACTCGGACAGAGTAATGAAAAACTGTTTTTT. Protein product: CASSPLGQSNEKLFF.

This clonotype occurred many times. The J gene is TRBJ2-2, the V gene TRBV3-1, with D perhaps being TRBD1 or TRBD2 (5 bases each). Per the germline V gene, CDR1 is LGHDT and CDR2 is YNNKEL (reference sequence). Trimming left V 2 bases short and J 1 base short, with 17 bases between. The CDR3 consists of 18 residues. CDR3 amino acids: CASSQTPGPTRNTGELFF. The CDR3 region has the DNA TGTGCCAGCAGCCAAACACCGGGACCCACTCGGAACACCGGGGAGCTGTTTTTT.

In its sample, this clonotype was seen once. The chain links TRBV28 to TRBJ2-7; D not resolved. The CDR3 extends over 11 amino acids. The germline V gene has CDR1 MDHEN and CDR2 SYDVKM. CDR3 protein: CSCSHKHEQYF. CDR3 bases: TGTTCCTGCAGTCACAAACACGAGCAGTACTTC.

The chain couples TRBV6-5 to TRBJ2-7; D assignment may be TRBD1 or TRBD2 (6 bases each). CDR1 MNHEY and CDR2 SVGAGI come from the germline V gene. V was pared by 4 bases and J by 0 bases, with 10 bases between. The CDR3 length is 14 residues. The CDR3 loop reads CASSSRGVSYEQYF. The CDR3 DNA is TGTGCCAGCAGTTCTAGGGGGGTCTCCTACGAGCAGTACTTC.